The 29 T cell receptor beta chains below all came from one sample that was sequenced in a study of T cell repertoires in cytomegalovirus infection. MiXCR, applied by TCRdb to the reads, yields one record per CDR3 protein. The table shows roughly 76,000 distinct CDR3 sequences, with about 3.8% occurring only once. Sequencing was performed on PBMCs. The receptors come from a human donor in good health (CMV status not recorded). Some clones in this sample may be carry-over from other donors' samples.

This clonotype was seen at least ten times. The CDR3 DNA follows: TGCGCCAGCAGCCAAGGACAGACCTATAATTCACCCCTCCACTTT. This gives the protein CASSQGQTYNSPLHF. The chain joins TRBV4-1 to TRBJ1-6, with D tentatively TRBD1 (5 bases). Germline values: CDR1 MGHRA, CDR2 YSYEKL. V was cut by 1 base and J by 2 bases, with 6 bases left in between. The CDR3 runs 15 residues.

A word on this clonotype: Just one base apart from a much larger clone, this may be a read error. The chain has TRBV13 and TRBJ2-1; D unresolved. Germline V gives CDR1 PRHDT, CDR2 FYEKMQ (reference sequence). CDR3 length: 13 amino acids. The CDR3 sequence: CASSLDSNNGQFF. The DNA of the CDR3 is TGTGCCAGCAGCTTAGACTCAAACAATGGGCAGTTCTTC.

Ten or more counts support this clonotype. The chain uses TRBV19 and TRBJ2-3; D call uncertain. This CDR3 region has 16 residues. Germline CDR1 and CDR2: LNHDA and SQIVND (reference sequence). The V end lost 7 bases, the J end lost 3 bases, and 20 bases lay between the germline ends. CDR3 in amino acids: CASTVGTTRGTDTQYF. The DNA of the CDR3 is TGTGCCAGTACTGTCGGCACCACGAGAGGAACAGATACGCAGTATTTT.

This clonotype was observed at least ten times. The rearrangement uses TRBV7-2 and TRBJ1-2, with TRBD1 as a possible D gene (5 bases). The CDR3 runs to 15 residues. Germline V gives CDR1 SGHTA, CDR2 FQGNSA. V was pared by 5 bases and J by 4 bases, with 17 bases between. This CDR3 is CASSIDQGGGYGYTF. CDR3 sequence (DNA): TGTGCCAGCAGCATAGATCAGGGAGGAGGCTATGGCTACACCTTC.

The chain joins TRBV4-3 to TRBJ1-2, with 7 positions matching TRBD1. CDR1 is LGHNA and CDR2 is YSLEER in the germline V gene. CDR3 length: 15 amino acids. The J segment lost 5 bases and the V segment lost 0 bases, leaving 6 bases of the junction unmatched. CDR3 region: CASSQDAAGGYGYTF. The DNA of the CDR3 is TGCGCCAGCAGCCAAGATGCGGCAGGGGGATATGGCTACACCTTC.

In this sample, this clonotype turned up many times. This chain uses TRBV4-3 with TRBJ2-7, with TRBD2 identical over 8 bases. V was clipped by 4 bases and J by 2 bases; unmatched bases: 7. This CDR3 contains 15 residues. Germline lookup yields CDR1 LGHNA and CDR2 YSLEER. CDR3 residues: CASSPRAGGTYEQYF. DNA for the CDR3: TGCGCCAGCAGCCCCCGCGCGGGGGGTACCTACGAGCAGTACTTC.

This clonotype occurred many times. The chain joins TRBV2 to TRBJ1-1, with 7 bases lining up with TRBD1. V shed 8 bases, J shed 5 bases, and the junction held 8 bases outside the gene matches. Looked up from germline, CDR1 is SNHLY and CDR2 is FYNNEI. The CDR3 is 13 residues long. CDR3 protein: CASGQDRGTEAFF. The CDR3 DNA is TGTGCCAGCGGACAGGACCGGGGGACTGAAGCTTTCTTT.

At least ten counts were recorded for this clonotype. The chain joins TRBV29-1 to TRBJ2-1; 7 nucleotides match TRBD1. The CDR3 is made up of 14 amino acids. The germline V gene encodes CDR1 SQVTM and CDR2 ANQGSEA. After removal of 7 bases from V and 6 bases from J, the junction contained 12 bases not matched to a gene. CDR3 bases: TGCAGCGCTGCTCGAGGACAGGTCGGCAATGAGCAGTTCTTC. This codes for CSAARGQVGNEQFF.

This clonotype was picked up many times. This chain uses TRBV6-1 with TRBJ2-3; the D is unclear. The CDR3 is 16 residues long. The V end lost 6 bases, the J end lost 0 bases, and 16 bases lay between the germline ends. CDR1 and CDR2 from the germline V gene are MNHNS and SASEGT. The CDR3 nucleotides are TGTGCCAGCAGAACCAACATCCGAGGTAGCACAGATACGCAGTATTTT. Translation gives CASRTNIRGSTDTQYF.

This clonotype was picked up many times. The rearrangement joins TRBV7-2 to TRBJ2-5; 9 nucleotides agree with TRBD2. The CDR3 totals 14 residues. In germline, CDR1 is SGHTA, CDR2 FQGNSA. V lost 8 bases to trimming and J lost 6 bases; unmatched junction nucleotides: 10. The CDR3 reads CASVGGGAWKTQYF. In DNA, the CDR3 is TGTGCCAGCGTGGGCGGGGGGGCCTGGAAGACCCAGTACTTC.

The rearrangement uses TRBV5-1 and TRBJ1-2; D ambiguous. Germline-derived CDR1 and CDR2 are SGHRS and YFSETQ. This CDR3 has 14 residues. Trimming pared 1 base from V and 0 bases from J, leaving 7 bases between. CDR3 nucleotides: TGCGCCAGCAGCTTGTACAGTTCTAACTATGGCTACACCTTC. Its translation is CASSLYSSNYGYTF.

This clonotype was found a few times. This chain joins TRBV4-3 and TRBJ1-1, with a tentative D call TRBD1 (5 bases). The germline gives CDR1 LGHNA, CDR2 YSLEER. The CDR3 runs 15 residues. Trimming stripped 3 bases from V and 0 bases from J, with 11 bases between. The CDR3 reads CASSHNGALNTEAFF. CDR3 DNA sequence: TGCGCCAGCAGCCACAACGGGGCCTTGAACACTGAAGCTTTCTTT.

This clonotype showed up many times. CDR3 nucleotide sequence: TGTGCCAGCAGTATATGGGGGAGGGAAGAGACCCAGTACTTC. Protein sequence: CASSIWGREETQYF. The chain employs TRBV7-6 and TRBJ2-5; 7 bases map to TRBD2. The CDR3 totals 14 residues. Per the germline V gene, CDR1 is SGHVS and CDR2 is FNYEAQ. V trimming: 6 bases; J trimming: 3 bases; junction bases outside the gene matches: 7.

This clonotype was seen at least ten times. DNA of the CDR3: TGTGCCAGCAGCTTTGCCGATGGGTCACCCCTCCACTTT. Translating gives CASSFADGSPLHF. This chain joins TRBV7-2 and TRBJ1-6, with unresolved D. The CDR3 extends over 13 amino acids. Between the trimmed V and J ends, which lost 3 bases and 10 bases, there was a span of 10 bases. CDR1 is SGHTA and CDR2 is FQGNSA in the germline V gene.

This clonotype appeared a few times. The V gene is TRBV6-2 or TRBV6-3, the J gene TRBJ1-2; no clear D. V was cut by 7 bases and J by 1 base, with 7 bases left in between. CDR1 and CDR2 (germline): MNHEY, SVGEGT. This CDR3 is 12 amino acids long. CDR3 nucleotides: TGTGCCAGCACCGGGAGTAACTATGGCTACACCTTC. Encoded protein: CASTGSNYGYTF.

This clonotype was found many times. In nucleotides, the CDR3 is TGTGCCAGCAGCTCTTATCGGACTGTCCCTGAAGCTTTCTTT. Its protein is CASSSYRTVPEAFF. The gene calls are TRBV7-9 and TRBJ1-1; D unresolved. V shed 4 bases and J shed 6 bases, with 15 bases lying between them. The CDR3 loop spans 14 amino acids. CDR1 SEHNR and CDR2 FQNEAQ come from the germline V gene (reference sequence).

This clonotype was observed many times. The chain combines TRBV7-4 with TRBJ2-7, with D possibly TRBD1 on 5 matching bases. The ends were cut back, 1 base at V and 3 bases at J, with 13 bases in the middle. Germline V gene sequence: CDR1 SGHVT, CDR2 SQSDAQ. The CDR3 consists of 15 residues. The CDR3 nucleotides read TGTGCCAGCAGCTTAGATGGGGCAGGATACTACGAGCAGTACTTC. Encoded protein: CASSLDGAGYYEQYF. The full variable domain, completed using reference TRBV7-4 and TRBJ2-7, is GAGVSQSPRYKVAKRGRDVALRCDSISGHVTLYWYRQTLGQGSEVLTYSQSDAQRDKSGRPSGRFSAERPERSVSTLKIQRTEQGDSAVYLCASSLDGAGYYEQYFGPGTRLTVT.

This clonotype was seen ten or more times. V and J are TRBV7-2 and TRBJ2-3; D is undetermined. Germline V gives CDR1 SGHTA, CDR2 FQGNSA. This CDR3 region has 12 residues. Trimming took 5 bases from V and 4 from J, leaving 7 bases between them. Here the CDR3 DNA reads TGTGCCAGCAGCCCGCTCCCAGATACGCAGTATTTT. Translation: CASSPLPDTQYF.

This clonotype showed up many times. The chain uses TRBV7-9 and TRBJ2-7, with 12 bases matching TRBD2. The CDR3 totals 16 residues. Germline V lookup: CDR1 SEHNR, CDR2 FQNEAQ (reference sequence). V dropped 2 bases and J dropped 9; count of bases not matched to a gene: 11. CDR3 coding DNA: TGTGCCAGCAGCTTATCGGTCGGGACTAGCGGGTGGTGGCAGTACTTC. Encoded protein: CASSLSVGTSGWWQYF.

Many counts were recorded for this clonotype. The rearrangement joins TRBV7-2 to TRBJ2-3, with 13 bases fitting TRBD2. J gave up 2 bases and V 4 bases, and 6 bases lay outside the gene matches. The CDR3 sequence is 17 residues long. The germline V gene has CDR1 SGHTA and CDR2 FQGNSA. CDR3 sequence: CASSSTGTSGVTDTQYF. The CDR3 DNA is TGTGCCAGCAGCTCAACCGGGACTAGCGGGGTCACAGATACGCAGTATTTT.

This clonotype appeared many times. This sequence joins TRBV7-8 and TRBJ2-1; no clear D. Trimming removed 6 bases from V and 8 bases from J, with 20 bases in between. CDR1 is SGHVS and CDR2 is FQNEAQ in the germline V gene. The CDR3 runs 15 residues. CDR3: CASRPRRTFIDEQFF. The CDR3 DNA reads TGTGCCAGCAGGCCCCGGCGGACCTTCATCGATGAGCAGTTCTTC.

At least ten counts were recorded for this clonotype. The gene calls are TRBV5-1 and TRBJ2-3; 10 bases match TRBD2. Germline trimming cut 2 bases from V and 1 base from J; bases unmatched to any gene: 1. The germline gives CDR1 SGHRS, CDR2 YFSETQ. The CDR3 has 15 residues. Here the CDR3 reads CASSFGLAGTDTQYF. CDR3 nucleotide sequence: TGCGCCAGCAGCTTCGGACTAGCGGGCACAGATACGCAGTATTTT.

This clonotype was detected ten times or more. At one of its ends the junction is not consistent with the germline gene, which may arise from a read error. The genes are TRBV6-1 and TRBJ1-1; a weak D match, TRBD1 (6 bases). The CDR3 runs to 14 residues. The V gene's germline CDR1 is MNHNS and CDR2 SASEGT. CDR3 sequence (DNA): TGTGCCAGCAGTTCCCGACAGGAAAACAGTGAAGCTTTCTTT. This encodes CASSSRQENSEAFF.

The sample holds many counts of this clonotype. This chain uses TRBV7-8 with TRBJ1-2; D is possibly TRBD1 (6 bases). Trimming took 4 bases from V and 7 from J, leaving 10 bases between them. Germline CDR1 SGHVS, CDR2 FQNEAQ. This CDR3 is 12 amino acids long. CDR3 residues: CASSWTDSGYTF. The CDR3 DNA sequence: TGTGCCAGCAGCTGGACAGACTCTGGCTACACCTTC. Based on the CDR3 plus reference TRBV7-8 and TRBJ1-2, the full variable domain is GAGVSQSPRYKVAKRGQDVALRCDPISGHVSLFWYQQALGQGPEFLTYFQNEAQLDKSGLPSDRFFAERPEGSVSTLKIQRTQQEDSAVYLCASSWTDSGYTFGSGTRLTVV.

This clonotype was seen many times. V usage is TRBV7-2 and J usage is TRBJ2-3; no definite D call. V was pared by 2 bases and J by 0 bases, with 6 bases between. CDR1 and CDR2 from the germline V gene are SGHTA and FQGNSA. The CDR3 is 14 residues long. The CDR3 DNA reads TGTGCCAGCAGCTTACCCATCAGCACAGATACGCAGTATTTT. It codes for CASSLPISTDTQYF.

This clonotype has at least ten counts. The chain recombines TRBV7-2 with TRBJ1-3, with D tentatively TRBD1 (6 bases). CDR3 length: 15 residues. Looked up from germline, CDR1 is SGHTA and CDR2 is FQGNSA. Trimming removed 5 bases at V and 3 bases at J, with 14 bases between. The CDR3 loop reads CASSPSGAYGNTIYF. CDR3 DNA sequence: TGTGCCAGCAGCCCGTCGGGGGCGTATGGAAACACCATATATTTT.

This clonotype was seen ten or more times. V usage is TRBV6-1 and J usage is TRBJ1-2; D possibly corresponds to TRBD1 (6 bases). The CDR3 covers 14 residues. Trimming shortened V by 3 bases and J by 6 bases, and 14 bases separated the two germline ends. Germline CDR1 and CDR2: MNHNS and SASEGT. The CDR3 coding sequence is TGTGCCAGCAGTGACACGACAGGATTTGATGGCTACACCTTC. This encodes CASSDTTGFDGYTF.

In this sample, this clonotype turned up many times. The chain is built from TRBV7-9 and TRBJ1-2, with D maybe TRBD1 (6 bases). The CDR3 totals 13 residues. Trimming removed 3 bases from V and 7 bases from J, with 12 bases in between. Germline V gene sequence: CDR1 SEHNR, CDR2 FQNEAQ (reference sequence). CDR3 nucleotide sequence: TGTGCCAGCAGCTTCGCAGGGGCTCCTGGCTACACCTTC. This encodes CASSFAGAPGYTF.

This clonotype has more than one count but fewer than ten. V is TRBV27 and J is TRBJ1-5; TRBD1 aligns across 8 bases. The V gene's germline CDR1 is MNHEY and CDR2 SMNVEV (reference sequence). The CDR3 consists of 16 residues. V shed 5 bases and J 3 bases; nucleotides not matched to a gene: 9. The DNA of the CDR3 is TGTGCCAGCAGTCCCTCGACAGGGGAGGTCAATCAGCCCCAGCATTTT. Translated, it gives CASSPSTGEVNQPQHF.